Sequencing of this T cell receptor (beta chain) was carried out in a study of blood T cell repertoires in COVID-19. Study information: Acute and convalescent COVID-19 specimens originated in the United States, Italy and Spain.

This table comes from immunoSEQ multiplex PCR, and its TCRdb copy is limited to in-frame clones, with some not included. The sample yields 200,000 or so clones, around 89% seen once. Each participant's cohort was designated according to participant-reported clinical history. The receptor's source is a woman between 18 and 29 years old in a cohort exposed to, infected with or recovered from COVID-19 (not recorded which). What was sequenced was PBMCs or T cells enriched from blood (not recorded which).

DNA of the CDR3: TGTGCCAGTGGAACTATTGCCACTGTCAATGAGCAGTTCTTC. This codes for CASGTIATVNEQFF. The chain has TRBV19 and TRBJ2-1; D uncertain. This CDR3 region has 14 residues. V lost 8 bases and J 6 bases, leaving 17 bases between the germline ends. Germline V gene sequence: CDR1 LNHDA, CDR2 SQIVND (reference sequence). Combining the CDR3 with reference TRBV19 and TRBJ2-1 gives the whole variable domain DGGITQSPKYLFRKEGQNVTLSCEQNLNHDAMYWYRQDPGQGLRLIYYSQIVNDFQKGDIAEGYSVSREKKESFPLTVTSAQKNPTAFYLCASGTIATVNEQFFGPGTRLTVL.